Below are 6 T cell receptor beta chains sequenced from a single sample in a study of cytomegalovirus exposure and HLA in healthy donors. The PCR employed 60 Vbeta primers together with 13 Jbeta primers. Assay used: immunoSEQ multiplex PCR; TCRdb lists only in-frame clones, some missing. The sample consists of just under 80,000 clones, nearly 80% of them appearing once. Sequenced input: PBMCs. These receptors all come from a man aged 35-49 years in good health and CMV-seronegative.

CDR3 protein: CASSQDGATNEKLFF. Here the CDR3 DNA reads TGCGCCAGCAGCCAAGACGGGGCAACTAATGAAAAACTGTTTTTT. This sequence joins TRBV4-3 and TRBJ1-4; unclear D gene. V was cut by 0 bases and J by 0 bases, with 5 bases left in between. This CDR3 comprises 15 residues. Germline V CDR1 and CDR2: LGHNA, YSLEER.

V and J are TRBV4-2 and TRBJ1-2; 8 nucleotides agree with TRBD1. Germline V gene lookup returns CDR1 LGHNA and CDR2 YNFKEQ. The V segment lost 0 bases and the J segment 7 bases; nucleotides outside the gene matches: 13. The CDR3 is 17 residues long. The CDR3 here is CASSQDQVRGRSSGYTF. The DNA for the CDR3 is TGTGCCAGCAGCCAAGATCAGGTCAGGGGGCGGAGTAGTGGCTACACCTTC.

This clone has only a few counts. CDR3 nucleotide sequence: TGTGCCAGCAAAACTCCCGGGACTACACAAGAGACCCAGTACTTC. Its translation: CASKTPGTTQETQYF. The chain carries TRBV6-1 and TRBJ2-5, with 7 bases identical to TRBD2. The V gene's germline CDR1 is MNHNS and CDR2 SASEGT. Unmatched junction bases numbered 10, after V lost 7 bases and J lost 2 bases. The CDR3 has 15 amino acids.

The chain joins TRBV29-1 to TRBJ2-7; a possible D gene is TRBD1 (5 bases). Germline CDR1 SQVTM, CDR2 ANQGSEA. The CDR3 is 14 amino acids. Trimming took off 4 bases at V and 1 base at J, with 14 bases between the two ends. DNA for the CDR3: TGCAGCGTTGCTTTTTCTGGGGCGTCCTACGAGCAGTACTTC. Translating gives CSVAFSGASYEQYF.

The V and J genes are TRBV28 and TRBJ1-4; D is unclear. Germline loops: CDR1 MDHEN, CDR2 SYDVKM. V lost 4 bases and J lost 7, with 10 bases in between. The CDR3 runs to 13 residues. CDR3 loop: CASSSGRGEKLFF. The CDR3 DNA reads as TGTGCCAGCAGTTCCGGGAGAGGTGAAAAACTGTTTTTT.

V usage is TRBV19 and J usage is TRBJ1-1, with D tentatively TRBD1 (5 bases). CDR1 is LNHDA and CDR2 is SQIVND in the germline V gene (reference sequence). V was clipped by 2 bases and J by 0 bases, with 10 bases between them. This CDR3 has 15 amino acids. For the CDR3, the DNA is TGTGCCAGTAGTATATCATGGACACTGAACACTGAAGCTTTCTTT. Translating it yields CASSISWTLNTEAFF.